This is a list of T cell receptor beta chains from one sample in a study of T cells and Merkel cell carcinoma outcomes. This table comes from immunoSEQ multiplex PCR, and its TCRdb copy is limited to in-frame clones, with some not included. The top ten hold about 2.4% of the sample, which has about 9,200 clones, under 90% seen once. The sample was tumor tissue from Merkel cell carcinoma. These receptors were collected from a human donor with Merkel cell carcinoma. Each CDR3 is given with its conserved first and last residue. Each record gives: J gene, clone size, V gene, CDR3 length, D gene, CDR3 protein, CDR3 DNA. D genes are given only for firm matches. Size is omitted from some rows. Given values are once, few, many or a class for expanded clones.

J gene: TRBJ1-2
clone size: .
V gene: TRBV5-1
CDR3 length: 12
D gene: .
CDR3 protein: CASRSENYGYTF
CDR3 DNA: TGCGCCAGCAGGTCAGAGAACTATGGCTACACCTTC

J gene: TRBJ1-1
clone size: once
V gene: TRBV5-6
CDR3 length: 14
D gene: .
CDR3 protein: CASSLLVLGTEAFF
CDR3 DNA: TGTGCCAGCAGCTTGTTGGTTTTAGGGACTGAAGCTTTCTTT

J gene: TRBJ1-6
clone size: .
V gene: TRBV14
CDR3 length: 16
D gene: .
CDR3 protein: CASSQYPRGPDSPLHF
CDR3 DNA: TGTGCCAGCAGCCAATACCCCCGGGGGCCGGATTCACCCCTCCACTTT

J gene: TRBJ1-1
clone size: once
V gene: TRBV5-1
CDR3 length: 16
D gene: TRBD1
CDR3 protein: CASSFMTGAANTEAFF
CDR3 DNA: TGCGCCAGCAGCTTCATGACAGGGGCGGCGAACACTGAAGCTTTCTTT

J gene: TRBJ2-3
clone size: .
V gene: TRBV6-5
CDR3 length: 15
D gene: .
CDR3 protein: CASRDRAQGTDTQYF
CDR3 DNA: TGTGCCAGCAGGGACCGGGCACAGGGCACAGATACGCAGTATTTT

J gene: TRBJ2-7
clone size: .
V gene: TRBV27
CDR3 length: 13
D gene: .
CDR3 protein: CASSLMAAWEQYF
CDR3 DNA: TGTGCCAGCAGTTTAATGGCCGCGTGGGAGCAGTACTTC

J gene: TRBJ2-7
clone size: .
V gene: TRBV20-1
CDR3 length: 11
D gene: .
CDR3 protein: CSARGGAEQYF
CDR3 DNA: TGCAGTGCCAGAGGAGGGGCCGAGCAGTACTTC

J gene: TRBJ1-2
clone size: .
V gene: TRBV12-5
CDR3 length: 14
D gene: .
CDR3 protein: CASGLALRVGGYTF
CDR3 DNA: TGTGCTAGTGGTTTGGCCCTGAGGGTCGGGGGCTACACCTTC

J gene: TRBJ2-1
clone size: few
V gene: TRBV5-1
CDR3 length: 16
D gene: .
CDR3 protein: CASSLSASPSYNEQFF
CDR3 DNA: TGCGCCAGCAGCTTATCAGCCAGCCCCTCCTACAATGAGCAGTTCTTC

J gene: TRBJ1-4
clone size: .
V gene: TRBV4-3
CDR3 length: 15
D gene: .
CDR3 protein: CASSQDYGWNEKLFF
CDR3 DNA: TGCGCCAGCAGCCAAGATTACGGCTGGAATGAAAAACTGTTTTTT

J gene: TRBJ2-2
clone size: few
V gene: TRBV29-1
CDR3 length: 14
D gene: TRBD2
CDR3 protein: CSGGLAGGTGELFF
CDR3 DNA: TGCAGCGGGGGCCTAGCGGGGGGGACCGGGGAGCTGTTTTTT

J gene: TRBJ1-2
clone size: .
V gene: TRBV6-5
CDR3 length: 12
D gene: .
CDR3 protein: CATQQANYGYTF
CDR3 DNA: TGTGCCACCCAGCAGGCCAACTATGGCTACACCTTC

J gene: TRBJ1-2
clone size: .
V gene: TRBV7-9
CDR3 length: 15
D gene: .
CDR3 protein: CASSSSGGEAYGYTF
CDR3 DNA: TGTGCCAGCAGCTCCTCGGGGGGGGAGGCCTATGGCTACACCTTC

J gene: TRBJ2-7
clone size: .
V gene: TRBV28
CDR3 length: 15
D gene: TRBD1
CDR3 protein: CASSYAGTGTYEQYF
CDR3 DNA: TGTGCCAGCTCCTACGCCGGGACAGGGACGTACGAGCAGTACTTC

J gene: TRBJ1-1
clone size: .
V gene: TRBV12-5
CDR3 length: 17
D gene: .
CDR3 protein: CASGLAVSAGTNTEAFF
CDR3 DNA: TGTGCTAGTGGTTTGGCTGTATCAGCGGGGACGAACACTGAAGCTTTCTTT

J gene: TRBJ1-2
clone size: .
V gene: TRBV10-2
CDR3 length: 15
D gene: .
CDR3 protein: CASNRGVALGYGYTF
CDR3 DNA: TGCGCCAGCAACCGGGGCGTCGCCCTGGGCTATGGCTACACCTTC

J gene: TRBJ1-1
clone size: .
V gene: TRBV28
CDR3 length: 13
D gene: TRBD1
CDR3 protein: CASILQGGVEAFF
CDR3 DNA: TGTGCCAGCATCCTACAGGGGGGGGTTGAAGCTTTCTTT

J gene: TRBJ2-1
clone size: .
V gene: TRBV18
CDR3 length: 13
D gene: .
CDR3 protein: CASSGPRDNEQFF
CDR3 DNA: TGTGCCAGCTCGGGGCCCAGGGATAATGAGCAGTTCTTC

J gene: TRBJ2-7
clone size: .
V gene: TRBV7-9
CDR3 length: 15
D gene: .
CDR3 protein: CASSLGQLGVYEQYF
CDR3 DNA: TGTGCCAGCAGCTTGGGCCAGTTAGGTGTTTACGAGCAGTACTTC

J gene: TRBJ1-4
clone size: .
V gene: TRBV6-6
CDR3 length: 14
D gene: .
CDR3 protein: CASSYDWVGEKLFF
CDR3 DNA: TGTGCCAGCAGTTACGATTGGGTTGGTGAAAAACTGTTTTTT

J gene: TRBJ1-4
clone size: .
V gene: TRBV7-2
CDR3 length: 14
D gene: .
CDR3 protein: CASSRNNAAEKLFF
CDR3 DNA: TGTGCCAGCAGTAGGAACAATGCCGCCGAAAAACTGTTTTTT

J gene: TRBJ1-2
clone size: .
V gene: TRBV7-8
CDR3 length: 14
D gene: TRBD1
CDR3 protein: CASSPDRASYGYTF
CDR3 DNA: TGTGCCAGCAGCCCAGACAGGGCTAGCTATGGCTACACCTTC

J gene: TRBJ2-7
clone size: .
V gene: TRBV7-2
CDR3 length: 14
D gene: .
CDR3 protein: CASSLEVYSYEQYF
CDR3 DNA: TGTGCCAGCAGCTTAGAGGTTTACTCCTACGAGCAGTACTTC

J gene: TRBJ1-5
clone size: once
V gene: TRBV28
CDR3 length: 13
D gene: .
CDR3 protein: CASSRTTNQPQHF
CDR3 DNA: TGTGCCAGCAGTAGGACAACAAATCAGCCCCAGCATTTT

J gene: TRBJ2-3
clone size: once
V gene: TRBV6-1
CDR3 length: 18
D gene: TRBD1
CDR3 protein: CASSDRTTGTGFGDTQYF
CDR3 DNA: TGTGCCAGCAGTGACCGGACGACCGGGACAGGGTTTGGAGATACGCAGTATTTT

J gene: TRBJ1-2
clone size: .
V gene: TRBV28
CDR3 length: 14
D gene: TRBD1
CDR3 protein: CASSRDRANYGYTF
CDR3 DNA: TGTGCCAGCAGTAGGGACAGGGCTAACTATGGCTACACCTTC

J gene: TRBJ1-5
clone size: .
V gene: TRBV7-9
CDR3 length: 15
D gene: .
CDR3 protein: CASSLAGGGNQPQHF
CDR3 DNA: TGTGCCAGCAGCTTAGCTGGCGGGGGGAATCAGCCCCAGCATTTT

J gene: TRBJ2-1
clone size: .
V gene: TRBV18
CDR3 length: 15
D gene: TRBD2
CDR3 protein: CASSTGLAGGNEQFF
CDR3 DNA: TGTGCCAGCTCCACGGGACTAGCGGGGGGCAATGAGCAGTTCTTC

J gene: TRBJ1-6
clone size: once
V gene: TRBV7-9
CDR3 length: 16
D gene: TRBD1
CDR3 protein: CASSLAGTGASSPLHF
CDR3 DNA: TGTGCCAGCAGCTTAGCGGGGACAGGGGCGAGTTCACCCCTCCATTTT

J gene: TRBJ2-5
clone size: .
V gene: TRBV11-2
CDR3 length: 17
D gene: .
CDR3 protein: CASSLAVWVGGRETQYF
CDR3 DNA: TGTGCCAGCAGCTTAGCCGTTTGGGTCGGGGGTCGCGAGACCCAGTACTTC

J gene: TRBJ1-6
clone size: .
V gene: TRBV21-1
CDR3 length: 19
D gene: .
CDR3 protein: CASSKCQRGTRYRNSPLHF
CDR3 DNA: TGTGCCAGCAGCAAATGCCAAAGGGGAACGAGGTATCGGAATTCACCCCTCCACTTT

J gene: TRBJ2-5
clone size: once
V gene: TRBV5-1
CDR3 length: 15
D gene: TRBD2
CDR3 protein: CASSLEGLARETQYF
CDR3 DNA: TGCGCTAGCAGCTTGGAGGGACTAGCGCGCGAGACCCAGTACTTC

J gene: TRBJ1-1
clone size: .
V gene: TRBV5-4
CDR3 length: 14
D gene: .
CDR3 protein: CASSFASRGAEAFF
CDR3 DNA: TGTGCCAGCAGCTTTGCCAGTCGGGGCGCTGAAGCTTTCTTT

J gene: TRBJ2-5
clone size: .
V gene: TRBV29-1
CDR3 length: 10
D gene: .
CDR3 protein: CSVDAETQYF
CDR3 DNA: TGCAGCGTTGACGCGGAGACCCAGTACTTC

J gene: TRBJ2-3
clone size: .
V gene: TRBV6-5
CDR3 length: 16
D gene: .
CDR3 protein: CASSYTGRGGFDTQYF
CDR3 DNA: TGTGCCAGCAGTTACACTGGGAGAGGCGGTTTCGATACGCAGTATTTT

J gene: TRBJ2-1
clone size: .
V gene: TRBV5-1
CDR3 length: 14
D gene: .
CDR3 protein: CASSLAGPYNEQFF
CDR3 DNA: TGCGCCAGCAGCTTGGCCGGGCCGTACAATGAGCAGTTCTTC

J gene: TRBJ2-7
clone size: .
V gene: TRBV6-6
CDR3 length: 15
D gene: .
CDR3 protein: CASSYSVGPGGEQYF
CDR3 DNA: TGTGCCAGCAGTTACTCCGTGGGACCCGGCGGCGAGCAGTACTTC

J gene: TRBJ2-5
clone size: .
V gene: TRBV5-4
CDR3 length: 13
D gene: .
CDR3 protein: CASSLGPEETQYF
CDR3 DNA: TGTGCCAGCAGCTTGGGCCCTGAAGAAACCCAGTACTTC

J gene: TRBJ2-5
clone size: .
V gene: TRBV11-3
CDR3 length: 13
D gene: .
CDR3 protein: CASSRTLGGTQYF
CDR3 DNA: TGTGCCAGCAGCCGGACCTTAGGAGGGACCCAGTACTTC

J gene: TRBJ2-3
clone size: .
V gene: TRBV7-9
CDR3 length: 15
D gene: TRBD1
CDR3 protein: CASSPRQGGTDTQYF
CDR3 DNA: TGTGCCAGCAGCCCAAGACAGGGCGGCACAGATACGCAGTATTTT

J gene: TRBJ2-5
clone size: .
V gene: TRBV28
CDR3 length: 11
D gene: .
CDR3 protein: CASSVQETQYF
CDR3 DNA: TGTGCCAGCAGTGTACAAGAGACCCAGTACTTC

J gene: TRBJ1-1
clone size: .
V gene: TRBV5-1
CDR3 length: 15
D gene: .
CDR3 protein: CASSFRGERNTEAFF
CDR3 DNA: TGCGCCAGCTCTTTTCGGGGGGAACGGAACACTGAAGCTTTCTTT

J gene: TRBJ2-5
clone size: once
V gene: TRBV7-9
CDR3 length: 13
D gene: .
CDR3 protein: CASSFFGEETQYF
CDR3 DNA: TGTGCCAGCAGCTTCTTCGGGGAAGAGACCCAGTACTTC

J gene: TRBJ2-2
clone size: .
V gene: TRBV5-1
CDR3 length: 16
D gene: .
CDR3 protein: CASSSGGGSNTGELFF
CDR3 DNA: TGCGCCAGCAGCTCAGGGGGGGGTTCGAACACCGGGGAGCTGTTTTTT

J gene: TRBJ2-1
clone size: .
V gene: TRBV11-2
CDR3 length: 15
D gene: .
CDR3 protein: CASSLVQGPYNEQFF
CDR3 DNA: TGTGCCAGCAGCTTAGTCCAGGGACCCTACAATGAGCAGTTCTTC

J gene: TRBJ2-3
clone size: .
V gene: TRBV29-1
CDR3 length: 12
D gene: .
CDR3 protein: CSVMIETDTQYF
CDR3 DNA: TGCAGCGTTATGATCGAAACAGATACGCAGTATTTT

J gene: TRBJ2-2
clone size: .
V gene: TRBV5-1
CDR3 length: 13
D gene: .
CDR3 protein: CASTTLNTGELFF
CDR3 DNA: TGCGCCAGCACAACCCTGAACACCGGGGAGCTGTTTTTT

J gene: TRBJ2-1
clone size: .
V gene: TRBV6-5
CDR3 length: 16
D gene: TRBD2
CDR3 protein: CASSSPLARSYNEQFF
CDR3 DNA: TGTGCCAGCAGTTCTCCACTAGCGAGATCCTACAATGAGCAGTTCTTC

J gene: TRBJ2-3
clone size: .
V gene: TRBV5-5
CDR3 length: 17
D gene: TRBD1
CDR3 protein: CASRTRYTGVSTDTQYF
CDR3 DNA: TGTGCCAGCAGGACCCGATATACAGGGGTGAGCACAGATACGCAGTATTTT

J gene: TRBJ2-7
clone size: .
V gene: TRBV7-9
CDR3 length: 15
D gene: TRBD1
CDR3 protein: CASSLRTGGSYEQYF
CDR3 DNA: TGTGCCAGCAGCTTACGGACAGGGGGTTCCTACGAGCAGTACTTC

J gene: TRBJ1-6
clone size: .
V gene: TRBV7-9
CDR3 length: 15
D gene: .
CDR3 protein: CASSFPGQNISPLHF
CDR3 DNA: TGTGCCAGCAGCTTTCCTGGACAGAATATTTCACCCCTCCACTTT

J gene: TRBJ2-6
clone size: .
V gene: TRBV28
CDR3 length: 14
D gene: TRBD1
CDR3 protein: CASSTQGGANVLTF
CDR3 DNA: TGTGCCAGCAGTACACAGGGGGGGGCCAACGTCCTGACTTTC

J gene: TRBJ2-3
clone size: .
V gene: TRBV5-1
CDR3 length: 15
D gene: TRBD1
CDR3 protein: CASRAGTGGTDTQYF
CDR3 DNA: TGCGCCAGCAGAGCCGGGACAGGGGGCACAGATACGCAGTATTTT

J gene: TRBJ1-3
clone size: .
V gene: TRBV18
CDR3 length: 17
D gene: .
CDR3 protein: CASSPLSGKTSGNTIYF
CDR3 DNA: TGTGCCAGCTCACCACTTTCGGGGAAAACCTCTGGAAACACCATATATTTT

J gene: TRBJ2-1
clone size: .
V gene: TRBV9
CDR3 length: 14
D gene: TRBD1
CDR3 protein: CASSVAGTGGEQFF
CDR3 DNA: TGTGCCAGCAGCGTAGCTGGGACAGGGGGTGAGCAGTTCTTC

J gene: TRBJ1-2
clone size: .
V gene: TRBV20-1
CDR3 length: 10
D gene: .
CDR3 protein: CSAHREGYTF
CDR3 DNA: TGCAGTGCTCATAGGGAAGGCTACACCTTC